A selection of T cell receptor beta chains follows, all from one sample in a study of control samples from healthy donors and cancer patients. Data came from immunoSEQ multiplex PCR; TCRdb stores just in-frame clones and leaves some out. The repertoire holds about 160,000 clones, with about 90% as singletons. Sequencing was done on a sample of blood. The receptors shown here come from a woman aged 30 to 39 in good health. Both conserved end residues are part of each CDR3. Each record gives: clone size, D gene, V gene, J gene, CDR3 protein, CDR3 DNA. The D gene is left open where the match is weak. For some rows the clone size is stated as once, few or many, or as a class when expanded; others skip it.

clone size: NA; D gene: NA; V gene: TRBV5-1; J gene: TRBJ1-2; CDR3 protein: CASSLERGVSGYTF; CDR3 DNA: TGCGCCAGCAGCTTGGAGCGCGGAGTATCTGGCTACACCTTC
clone size: NA; D gene: NA; V gene: TRBV9; J gene: TRBJ2-3; CDR3 protein: CASSTRDSYTQYF; CDR3 DNA: TGTGCCAGCAGCACCCGGGATTCCTATACGCAGTATTTT
clone size: NA; D gene: TRBD2; V gene: TRBV6-2/TRBV6-3; J gene: TRBJ2-3; CDR3 protein: CASSSGGTPPDTQYF; CDR3 DNA: TGTGCCAGCAGCTCGGGGGGGACTCCTCCCGATACGCAGTATTTT
clone size: NA; D gene: NA; V gene: TRBV19; J gene: TRBJ2-2; CDR3 protein: CASSVGYTGELFF; CDR3 DNA: TGTGCCAGTAGTGTCGGATACACCGGGGAGCTGTTTTTT
clone size: once; D gene: NA; V gene: TRBV12-3/TRBV12-4; J gene: TRBJ2-6; CDR3 protein: CASRPMGANVLTF; CDR3 DNA: TGTGCCAGCAGACCGATGGGGGCCAACGTCCTGACTTTC
clone size: NA; D gene: TRBD1; V gene: TRBV2; J gene: TRBJ1-4; CDR3 protein: CASSPPGQGNEKLFF; CDR3 DNA: TGTGCCAGCAGCCCACCGGGACAGGGTAATGAAAAACTGTTTTTT
clone size: NA; D gene: TRBD2; V gene: TRBV28; J gene: TRBJ2-3; CDR3 protein: CASSSTGGTDRGGVPDTQYF; CDR3 DNA: TGTGCCAGCAGTTCCACCGGGGGGACCGACCGTGGGGGGGTCCCAGATACGCAGTATTTT
clone size: NA; D gene: NA; V gene: TRBV2; J gene: TRBJ1-5; CDR3 protein: CASSEGQPYSNQPQHF; CDR3 DNA: TGTGCCAGCAGTGAAGGGCAGCCTTATAGCAATCAGCCCCAGCATTTT
clone size: once; D gene: NA; V gene: TRBV28; J gene: TRBJ2-5; CDR3 protein: CASRGETQYF; CDR3 DNA: TGTGCCAGCAGGGGGGAGACCCAGTACTTC
clone size: NA; D gene: NA; V gene: TRBV11-2; J gene: TRBJ2-1; CDR3 protein: CASSSELVIYNEQFF; CDR3 DNA: TGTGCCAGCAGCTCGGAACTAGTCATTTACAATGAGCAGTTCTTC
clone size: once; D gene: NA; V gene: TRBV28; J gene: TRBJ2-1; CDR3 protein: CASSTGYNEQFF; CDR3 DNA: TGTGCCAGCAGTACAGGGTACAATGAGCAGTTCTTC
clone size: once; D gene: NA; V gene: TRBV7-2; J gene: TRBJ1-4; CDR3 protein: CASSLTEGSEKLFF; CDR3 DNA: TGTGCCAGCAGCTTAACAGAGGGGAGTGAAAAACTGTTTTTT
clone size: NA; D gene: NA; V gene: TRBV20-1; J gene: TRBJ2-3; CDR3 protein: CSASRDGDTQYF; CDR3 DNA: TGCAGTGCTAGTCGCGATGGTGATACGCAGTATTTT
clone size: NA; D gene: NA; V gene: TRBV6-5; J gene: TRBJ1-3; CDR3 protein: CASSEWEHNTIYF; CDR3 DNA: TGTGCCAGCAGCGAGTGGGAGCACAACACCATATATTTT
clone size: few; D gene: TRBD2; V gene: TRBV5-4; J gene: TRBJ2-7; CDR3 protein: CASSVGTSVNEQYF; CDR3 DNA: TGTGCCAGCAGCGTGGGGACTAGCGTCAACGAGCAGTACTTC
clone size: NA; D gene: TRBD2; V gene: TRBV19; J gene: TRBJ2-3; CDR3 protein: CASSRLAGATDTQYF; CDR3 DNA: TGTGCCAGTAGCCGACTAGCGGGAGCGACAGATACGCAGTATTTT
clone size: few; D gene: NA; V gene: TRBV2; J gene: TRBJ2-2; CDR3 protein: CASTNTGELFF; CDR3 DNA: TGTGCCAGCACTAACACCGGGGAGCTGTTTTTT
clone size: NA; D gene: TRBD2; V gene: TRBV11-2; J gene: TRBJ2-1; CDR3 protein: CASSSPGASGSNEQFF; CDR3 DNA: TGTGCCAGCAGCTCCCCGGGGGCTAGCGGGAGCAATGAGCAGTTCTTC
clone size: once; D gene: TRBD1; V gene: TRBV4-2; J gene: TRBJ1-5; CDR3 protein: CASSQSDRGDQPQHF; CDR3 DNA: TGTGCCAGCAGCCAATCGGACAGGGGGGATCAGCCCCAGCATTTT
clone size: NA; D gene: TRBD1; V gene: TRBV4-2; J gene: TRBJ1-2; CDR3 protein: CASSQETGSGGYTF; CDR3 DNA: TGTGCCAGCAGCCAAGAGACAGGGTCCGGTGGCTACACCTTC
clone size: NA; D gene: TRBD1; V gene: TRBV5-1; J gene: TRBJ2-7; CDR3 protein: CASSFQGAPYEQYF; CDR3 DNA: TGCGCCAGCAGCTTCCAGGGGGCCCCCTACGAGCAGTACTTC
clone size: NA; D gene: NA; V gene: TRBV29-1; J gene: TRBJ2-5; CDR3 protein: CSGARDNGETQYF; CDR3 DNA: TGCAGCGGCGCCCGGGACAATGGAGAGACCCAGTACTTC
clone size: NA; D gene: NA; V gene: TRBV6-5; J gene: TRBJ1-2; CDR3 protein: CASSWGGPDGYTF; CDR3 DNA: TGTGCCAGCAGTTGGGGAGGGCCCGATGGCTACACCTTC
clone size: NA; D gene: NA; V gene: TRBV6-5; J gene: TRBJ2-3; CDR3 protein: CASSPGRGDTQYF; CDR3 DNA: TGTGCCAGCAGCCCGGGTCGAGGGGATACGCAGTATTTT
clone size: once; D gene: NA; V gene: TRBV4-1; J gene: TRBJ2-1; CDR3 protein: CASSSKSQAASYNEQFF; CDR3 DNA: TGCGCCAGCAGCTCCAAGAGTCAAGCTGCTTCCTACAATGAGCAGTTCTTC
clone size: NA; D gene: NA; V gene: TRBV20-1; J gene: TRBJ2-1; CDR3 protein: CSAREQFF; CDR3 DNA: TGCAGTGCTAGAGAGCAGTTCTTC
clone size: NA; D gene: TRBD2; V gene: TRBV13; J gene: TRBJ2-4; CDR3 protein: CASSLGLAGAGNIQYF; CDR3 DNA: TGTGCCAGCAGCTTAGGCCTAGCGGGAGCCGGAAACATTCAGTACTTC
clone size: NA; D gene: NA; V gene: TRBV11-3; J gene: TRBJ1-1; CDR3 protein: CASSFGNTEAFF; CDR3 DNA: TGTGCCAGCAGCTTCGGGAACACTGAAGCTTTCTTT
clone size: NA; D gene: NA; V gene: TRBV9; J gene: TRBJ2-3; CDR3 protein: CASSVGGSLTDTQYF; CDR3 DNA: TGTGCCAGCAGCGTAGGGGGCTCCCTCACAGATACGCAGTATTTT
clone size: NA; D gene: TRBD1; V gene: TRBV14; J gene: TRBJ2-7; CDR3 protein: CASSPDRGRNEQYF; CDR3 DNA: TGTGCCAGCAGCCCAGACAGGGGGAGAAACGAGCAGTACTTC
clone size: NA; D gene: NA; V gene: TRBV12-1; J gene: TRBJ2-7; CDR3 protein: CASSFSHAYEQYF; CDR3 DNA: TGTGCCAGCAGCTTTTCGCATGCCTACGAGCAGTACTTC
clone size: NA; D gene: TRBD2; V gene: TRBV11-2; J gene: TRBJ2-5; CDR3 protein: CAWGGSETQYF; CDR3 DNA: TGTGCCTGGGGGGGGTCAGAGACCCAGTACTTC
clone size: NA; D gene: NA; V gene: TRBV14; J gene: TRBJ1-2; CDR3 protein: CASSQWTVGFGGYTF; CDR3 DNA: TGTGCCAGCAGCCAATGGACGGTCGGTTTTGGAGGCTACACCTTC
clone size: few; D gene: TRBD2; V gene: TRBV27; J gene: TRBJ2-2; CDR3 protein: CASSLRTSGTGELFF; CDR3 DNA: TGTGCCAGCAGTTTAAGGACTAGCGGCACCGGGGAGCTGTTTTTT
clone size: NA; D gene: NA; V gene: TRBV6-6; J gene: TRBJ2-7; CDR3 protein: CASSYPEDEQYF; CDR3 DNA: TGTGCCAGCAGTTACCCGGAGGACGAGCAGTACTTC
clone size: NA; D gene: NA; V gene: TRBV28; J gene: TRBJ2-1; CDR3 protein: CASSLRTKPYNEQFF; CDR3 DNA: TGTGCCAGCAGTTTACGGACCAAGCCCTACAATGAGCAGTTCTTC
clone size: once; D gene: NA; V gene: TRBV25-1; J gene: TRBJ2-7; CDR3 protein: CASSEVDPYEQYF; CDR3 DNA: TGTGCCAGCAGTGAAGTTGACCCCTACGAGCAGTACTTC
clone size: NA; D gene: NA; V gene: TRBV27; J gene: TRBJ1-1; CDR3 protein: CASSFRAEYTEAFF; CDR3 DNA: TGTGCCAGCAGTTTTCGAGCGGAGTACACTGAAGCTTTCTTT
clone size: NA; D gene: NA; V gene: TRBV5-5; J gene: TRBJ2-7; CDR3 protein: CASAPGPAPQFYEQYF; CDR3 DNA: TGTGCCAGCGCTCCAGGACCGGCCCCCCAATTTTACGAGCAGTACTTC
clone size: NA; D gene: NA; V gene: TRBV2; J gene: TRBJ2-2; CDR3 protein: CASSETANLNTGELFF; CDR3 DNA: TGTGCCAGCAGTGAAACCGCGAACTTAAACACCGGGGAGCTGTTTTTT
clone size: NA; D gene: NA; V gene: TRBV21-1; J gene: TRBJ2-1; CDR3 protein: CASSILYNEQFF; CDR3 DNA: TGTGCCAGCAGCATCCTATACAATGAGCAGTTCTTC
clone size: once; D gene: TRBD1; V gene: TRBV28; J gene: TRBJ2-7; CDR3 protein: CASSTTGTGYEQYF; CDR3 DNA: TGTGCCAGCAGTACGACCGGGACAGGTTATGAGCAGTACTTC